This T cell receptor (beta chain) was identified during a study of T cell responses to AZD1222 COVID-19 vaccine. Whole-study findings and limits: Recipients of AZD1222 seropositive at baseline numbered only five or six. Clonal diversity may have been underestimated in mostly white British donors.

A remark on this clone: The target antigen is unknown.

The CDR3 spans 12 residues. CDR1 and CDR2 (germline): SQVTM, ANQGSEA. The V end was cut by 5 bases, the J end by 1 base, with 8 bases between. Clones were sequenced by immunoSEQ multiplex PCR, and TCRdb holds only the in-frame ones, with some missing. The table records 200,000 or so clones, about 90% of them present only once. This chain connects TRBV29-1 to TRBJ1-1; D unclear. The TCR sequence derives from an adult in good health. This specimen was peripheral blood, taken on day 0 of MenACWY control vaccination. The CDR3 bases are TGCAGCGTTAACAGCCAGAACACTGAAGCTTTCTTT. Protein product: CSVNSQNTEAFF. Drawing the rest from reference TRBV29-1 and TRBJ1-1, the complete variable domain is SAVISQKPSRDICQRGTSLTIQCQVDSQVTMMFWYRQQPGQSLTLIATANQGSEATYESGFVIDKFPISRPNLTFSTLTVSNMSPEDSSIYLCSVNSQNTEAFFGQGTRLTVV.